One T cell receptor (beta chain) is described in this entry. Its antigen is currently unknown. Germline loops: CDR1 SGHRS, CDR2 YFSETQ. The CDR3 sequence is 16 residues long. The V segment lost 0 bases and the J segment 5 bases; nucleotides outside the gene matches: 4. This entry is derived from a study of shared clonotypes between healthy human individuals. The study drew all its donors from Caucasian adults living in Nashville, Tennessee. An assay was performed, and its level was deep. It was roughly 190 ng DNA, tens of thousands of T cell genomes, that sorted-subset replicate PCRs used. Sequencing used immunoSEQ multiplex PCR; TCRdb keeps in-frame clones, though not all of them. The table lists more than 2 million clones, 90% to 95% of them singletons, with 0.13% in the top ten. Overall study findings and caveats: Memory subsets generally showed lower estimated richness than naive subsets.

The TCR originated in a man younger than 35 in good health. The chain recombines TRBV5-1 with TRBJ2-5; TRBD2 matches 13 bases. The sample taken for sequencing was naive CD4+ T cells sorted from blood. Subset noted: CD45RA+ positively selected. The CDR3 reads CASSLVTSGGPETQYF. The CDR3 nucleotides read TGCGCCAGCAGCTTGGTGACTAGCGGGGGGCCGGAGACCCAGTACTTC. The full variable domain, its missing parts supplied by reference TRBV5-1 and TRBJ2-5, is KAGVTQTPRYLIKTRGQQVTLSCSPISGHRSVSWYQQTPGQGLQFLFEYFSETQRNKGNFPGRFSGRQFSNSRSEMNVSTLELGDSALYLCASSLVTSGGPETQYFGPGTRLLVL.